This record concerns one T cell receptor (beta chain) sequence. Antigen unknown. The sample is drawn from a study of post-analysis software for immune sequencing data. Study-wide points: F measure clustering grouped samples strongly by preparation batch. A significant reduction in normalized Chao1 diversity was observed in multiple sclerosis patients versus controls.

Carried by the TCR beta cDNA libraries were unique molecular identifiers. Input populations of roughly 1 to 11 million T cells gave rise to 500,000 or so cDNA molecules. TCRdb recomputed calls from the PCR reads with MiXCR, one row per CDR3 protein. The sample consists of some 240,000 distinct CDR3 sequences, 36% of them appearing once. The sample taken for sequencing was blood. The sequence was collected from a girl aged 5-17 years with multiple sclerosis.

The CDR3: CASADPSGFYEQYF. The CDR3 region has the DNA TGTGCTAGTGCCGACCCCAGCGGGTTCTACGAGCAGTACTTC. V usage is TRBV12-5 and J usage is TRBJ2-5; a possible D gene is TRBD2 (6 bases). The J call may be incorrect, as the DNA end agrees better with TRBJ2-7. This CDR3 spans 14 amino acids. CDR1 and CDR2 (germline): LGHNT, FRNRAP.